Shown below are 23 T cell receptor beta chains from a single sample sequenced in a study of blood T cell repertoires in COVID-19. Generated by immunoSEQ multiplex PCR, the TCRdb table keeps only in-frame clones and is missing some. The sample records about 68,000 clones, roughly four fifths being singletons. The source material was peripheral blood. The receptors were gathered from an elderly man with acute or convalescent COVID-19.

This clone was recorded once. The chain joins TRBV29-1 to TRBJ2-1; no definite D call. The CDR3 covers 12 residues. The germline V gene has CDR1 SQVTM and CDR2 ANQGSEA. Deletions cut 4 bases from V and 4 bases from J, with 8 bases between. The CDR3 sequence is CSVGREYNEQFF. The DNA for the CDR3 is TGCAGCGTTGGGAGAGAATACAATGAGCAGTTCTTC.

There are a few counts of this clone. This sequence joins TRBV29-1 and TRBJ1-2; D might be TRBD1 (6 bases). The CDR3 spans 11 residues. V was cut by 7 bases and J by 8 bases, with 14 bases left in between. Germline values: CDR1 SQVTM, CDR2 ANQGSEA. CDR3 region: CSADQGIGYTF. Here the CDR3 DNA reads TGCAGCGCTGACCAGGGGATCGGCTACACCTTC.

DNA for the CDR3: TGTGCCAGTAGTATCTGGGGACAGCAAGAGACCCAGTACTTC. It specifies CASSIWGQQETQYF. V gene TRBV19 combines with J gene TRBJ2-5, with TRBD1 identical over 7 bases. Germline V gene sequence: CDR1 LNHDA, CDR2 SQIVND (reference sequence). The CDR3 is made up of 14 amino acids. V lost 3 bases to trimming and J lost 2 bases; unmatched junction nucleotides: 3.

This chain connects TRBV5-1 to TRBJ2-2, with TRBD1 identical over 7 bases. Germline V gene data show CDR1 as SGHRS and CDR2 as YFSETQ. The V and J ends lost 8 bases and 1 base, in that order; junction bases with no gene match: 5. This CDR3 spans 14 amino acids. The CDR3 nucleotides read TGCGCCAGTTCCGGGACAGTGAACACCGGGGAGCTGTTTTTT. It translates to CASSGTVNTGELFF.

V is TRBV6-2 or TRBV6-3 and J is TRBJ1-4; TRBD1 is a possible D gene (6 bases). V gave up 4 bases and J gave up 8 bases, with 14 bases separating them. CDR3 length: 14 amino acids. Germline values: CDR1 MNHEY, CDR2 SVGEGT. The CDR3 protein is CASSSLQGGEKLFF. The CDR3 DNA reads TGTGCCAGCAGTTCCTTACAGGGTGGGGAAAAACTGTTTTTT.

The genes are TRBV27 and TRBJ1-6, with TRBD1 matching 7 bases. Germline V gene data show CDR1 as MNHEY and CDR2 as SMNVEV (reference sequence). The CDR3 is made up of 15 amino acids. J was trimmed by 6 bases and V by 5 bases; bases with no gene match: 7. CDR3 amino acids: CASSRQGTVNSPLHF. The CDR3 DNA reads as TGTGCCAGCAGTCGACAGGGTACGGTTAATTCACCCCTCCACTTT.

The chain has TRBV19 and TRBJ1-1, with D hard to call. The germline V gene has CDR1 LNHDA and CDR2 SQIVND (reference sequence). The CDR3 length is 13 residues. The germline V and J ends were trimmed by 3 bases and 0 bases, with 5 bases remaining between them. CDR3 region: CASSIVMNTEAFF. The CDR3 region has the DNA TGTGCCAGTAGTATTGTCATGAACACTGAAGCTTTCTTT.

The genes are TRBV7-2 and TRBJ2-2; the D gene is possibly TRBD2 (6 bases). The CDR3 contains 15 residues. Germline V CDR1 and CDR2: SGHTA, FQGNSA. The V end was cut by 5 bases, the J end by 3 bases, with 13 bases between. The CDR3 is CASSQWGDHTGELFF. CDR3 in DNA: TGTGCCAGCAGCCAATGGGGGGATCACACCGGGGAGCTGTTTTTT.

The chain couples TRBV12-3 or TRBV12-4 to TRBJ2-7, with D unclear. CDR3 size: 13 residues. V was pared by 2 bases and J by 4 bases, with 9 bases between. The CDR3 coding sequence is TGTGCCAGCAGTTTAAACCAGGCTTACGAGCAGTACTTC. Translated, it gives CASSLNQAYEQYF.

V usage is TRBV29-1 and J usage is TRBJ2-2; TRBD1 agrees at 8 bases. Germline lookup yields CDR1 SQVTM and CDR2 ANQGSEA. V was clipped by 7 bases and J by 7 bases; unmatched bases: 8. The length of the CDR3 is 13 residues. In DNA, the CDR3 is TGCAGCGCTAAGGACAGGGCGGGCGGGGAGCTGTTTTTT. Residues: CSAKDRAGGELFF.

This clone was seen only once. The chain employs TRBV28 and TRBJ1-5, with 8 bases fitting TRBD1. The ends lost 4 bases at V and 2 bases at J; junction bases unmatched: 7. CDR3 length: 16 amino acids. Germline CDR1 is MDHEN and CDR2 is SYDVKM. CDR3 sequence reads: CASSWTGPGGNQPQHF. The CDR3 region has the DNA TGTGCCAGCAGTTGGACAGGGCCCGGGGGCAATCAGCCCCAGCATTTT.

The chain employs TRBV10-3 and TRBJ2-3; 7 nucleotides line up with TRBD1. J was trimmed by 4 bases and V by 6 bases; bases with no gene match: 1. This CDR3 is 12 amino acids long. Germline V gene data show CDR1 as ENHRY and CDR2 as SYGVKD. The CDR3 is CAIRGQADTQYF. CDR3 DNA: TGTGCCATCAGAGGACAGGCAGATACGCAGTATTTT.

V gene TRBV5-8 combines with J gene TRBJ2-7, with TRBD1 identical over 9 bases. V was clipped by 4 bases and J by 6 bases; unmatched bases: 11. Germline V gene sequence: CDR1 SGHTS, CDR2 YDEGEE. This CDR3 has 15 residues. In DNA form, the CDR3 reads TGTGCCAGCAGCCGGGAGTGGACAGGGGAGGGCGAGCAGTACTTC. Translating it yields CASSREWTGEGEQYF.

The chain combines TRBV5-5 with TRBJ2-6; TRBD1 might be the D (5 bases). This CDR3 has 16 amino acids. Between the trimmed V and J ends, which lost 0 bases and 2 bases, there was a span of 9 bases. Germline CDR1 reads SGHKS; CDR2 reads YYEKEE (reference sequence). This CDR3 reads CASSLARAAGANVLTF. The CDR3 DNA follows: TGTGCCAGCAGCTTGGCCAGGGCTGCTGGGGCCAACGTCCTGACTTTC.

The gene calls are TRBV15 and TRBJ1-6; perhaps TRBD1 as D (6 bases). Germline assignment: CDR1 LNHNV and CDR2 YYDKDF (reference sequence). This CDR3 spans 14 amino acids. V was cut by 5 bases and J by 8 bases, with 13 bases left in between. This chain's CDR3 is CATSGDQGYSPLHF. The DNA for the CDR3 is TGTGCCACCAGCGGGGATCAGGGGTATTCACCCCTCCACTTT.

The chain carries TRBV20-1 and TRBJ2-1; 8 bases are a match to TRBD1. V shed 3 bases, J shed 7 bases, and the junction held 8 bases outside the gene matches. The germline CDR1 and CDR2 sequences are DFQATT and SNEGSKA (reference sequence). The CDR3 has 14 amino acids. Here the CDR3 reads CSASLRTGSNEQFF. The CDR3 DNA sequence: TGCAGTGCTAGTCTTAGGACAGGGTCGAATGAGCAGTTCTTC.

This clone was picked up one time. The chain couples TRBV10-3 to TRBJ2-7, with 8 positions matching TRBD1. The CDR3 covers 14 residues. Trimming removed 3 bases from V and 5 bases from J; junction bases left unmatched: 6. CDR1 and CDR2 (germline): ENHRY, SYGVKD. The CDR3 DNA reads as TGTGCCATCAGTGACGGGCAGGGGGCAGACGAGCAGTACTTC. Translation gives CAISDGQGADEQYF.

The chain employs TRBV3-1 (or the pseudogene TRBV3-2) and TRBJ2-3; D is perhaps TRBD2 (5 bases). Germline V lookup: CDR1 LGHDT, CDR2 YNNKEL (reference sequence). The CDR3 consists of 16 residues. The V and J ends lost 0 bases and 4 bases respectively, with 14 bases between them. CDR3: CASSQDGRAGADTQYF. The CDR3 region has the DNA TGTGCCAGCAGCCAAGATGGGCGGGCTGGAGCAGATACGCAGTATTTT.

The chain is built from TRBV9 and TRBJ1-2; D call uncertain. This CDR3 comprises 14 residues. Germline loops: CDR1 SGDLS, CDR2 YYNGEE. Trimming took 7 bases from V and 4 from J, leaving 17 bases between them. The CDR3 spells CASGPGVQFYGYTF. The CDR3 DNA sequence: TGTGCCAGCGGGCCGGGAGTTCAATTCTATGGCTACACCTTC.

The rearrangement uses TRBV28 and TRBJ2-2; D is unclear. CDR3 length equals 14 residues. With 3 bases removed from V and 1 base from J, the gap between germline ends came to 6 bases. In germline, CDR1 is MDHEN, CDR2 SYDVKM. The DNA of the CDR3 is TGTGCCAGCAGTTTGAACGGGAACACCGGGGAGCTGTTTTTT. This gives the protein CASSLNGNTGELFF.

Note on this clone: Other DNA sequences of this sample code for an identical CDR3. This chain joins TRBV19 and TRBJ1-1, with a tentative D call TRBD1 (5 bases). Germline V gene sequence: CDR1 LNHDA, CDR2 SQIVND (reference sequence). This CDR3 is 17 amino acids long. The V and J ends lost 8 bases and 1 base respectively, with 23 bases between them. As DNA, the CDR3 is TGTGCCAGTCGTACCCCGGGGGGGGGACTCGGGAACACTGAAGCTTTCTTT. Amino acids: CASRTPGGGLGNTEAFF.

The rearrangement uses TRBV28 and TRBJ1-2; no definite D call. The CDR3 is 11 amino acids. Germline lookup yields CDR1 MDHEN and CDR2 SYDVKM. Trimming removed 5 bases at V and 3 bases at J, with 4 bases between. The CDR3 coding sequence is TGTGCCAGCAGTCTTGACTATGGCTACACCTTC. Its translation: CASSLDYGYTF.

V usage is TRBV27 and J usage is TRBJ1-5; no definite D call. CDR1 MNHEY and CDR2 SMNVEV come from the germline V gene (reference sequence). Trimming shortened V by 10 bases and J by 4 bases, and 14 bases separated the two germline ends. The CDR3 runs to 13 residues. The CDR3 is CATSGEVNQPQHF. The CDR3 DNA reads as TGTGCCACCTCGGGAGAGGTTAATCAGCCCCAGCATTTT.